The 10 T cell receptor beta chains reported below all come from one sample, sequenced in a study of blood T cell repertoires in COVID-19. Profiled with immunoSEQ multiplex PCR; TCRdb holds only in-frame clones, not every one. The data hold some 65,000 clones, with around 90% observed a single time. The sample consisted of peripheral blood. These receptors were obtained from a man aged 50-60 years with COVID-19, enrolled during active disease.

The chain joins TRBV19 to TRBJ2-2; 9 bases align to TRBD1. This CDR3 has 17 residues. Germline-derived CDR1 and CDR2 are LNHDA and SQIVND (reference sequence). With 3 bases clipped from V and 6 bases from J, the junction kept 11 bases outside the gene matches. The CDR3 region has the DNA TGTGCCAGTAGTATTACCGGGACAGGGATTAGGGCCGGGGAGCTGTTTTTT. This gives the protein CASSITGTGIRAGELFF.

The chain recombines TRBV2 with TRBJ2-2; tentative D call: TRBD1 (5 bases). This CDR3 comprises 14 residues. V was cut by 7 bases and J by 1 base, with 10 bases left in between. The germline CDR1 and CDR2 sequences are SNHLY and FYNNEI. Here the CDR3 DNA reads TGTGCCAGCATGGGCAGGGAGAACACCGGGGAGCTGTTTTTT. It is translated as CASMGRENTGELFF.

The chain combines TRBV5-1 with TRBJ2-1; 9 positions agree with TRBD2. Looked up from germline, CDR1 is SGHRS and CDR2 is YFSETQ. V lost 2 bases, J lost 4 bases, and 7 bases stayed unmatched. The CDR3 loop spans 16 amino acids. The CDR3: CASSFGREGLYNEQFF. Here the CDR3 DNA reads TGCGCCAGCAGCTTCGGGCGGGAGGGCCTATACAATGAGCAGTTCTTC.

V is TRBV5-1 and J is TRBJ2-3, with TRBD2 matching over 11 bases. The CDR3 covers 16 residues. V gave up 4 bases and J gave up 4 bases; unmatched junction bases: 8. CDR1 and CDR2 from the germline V gene are SGHRS and YFSETQ. The CDR3 bases are TGCGCCAGCAGCCCCGTTAGCGGGAGGGGGGCAGATACGCAGTATTTT. It encodes CASSPVSGRGADTQYF.

The V gene is TRBV2, the J gene TRBJ1-2; 9 bases are a match to TRBD1. J gave up 5 bases and V 4 bases, and 2 bases lay outside the gene matches. CDR1 SNHLY and CDR2 FYNNEI come from the germline V gene. CDR3 length equals 13 residues. DNA for the CDR3: TGTGCCAGCAGTGGGGACAGGGTGTATGGCTACACCTTC. This gives the protein CASSGDRVYGYTF. Full variable domain (outside the CDR3, taken from reference TRBV2 and TRBJ1-2): EPEVTQTPSHQVTQMGQEVILRCVPISNHLYFYWYRQILGQKVEFLVSFYNNEISEKSEIFDDQFSVERPDGSNFTLKIRSTKLEDSAMYFCASSGDRVYGYTFGSGTRLTVV.

This rearrangement joins TRBV7-9 to TRBJ2-7; no reliable D call. Trimming stripped 5 bases from V and 0 bases from J, with 8 bases between. Looked up from germline, CDR1 is SEHNR and CDR2 is FQNEAQ (reference sequence). The CDR3 loop spans 13 amino acids. The CDR3 DNA sequence: TGTGCCAGCAGCCCTACCCGCTCCTACGAGCAGTACTTC. It codes for CASSPTRSYEQYF.

DNA for the CDR3: TGTGCCAGCAGCTCCCCCCCAGGGACCTACGAGCAGTACTTC. It specifies CASSSPPGTYEQYF. The gene calls are TRBV7-9 and TRBJ2-7; tentative D call: TRBD1 (5 bases). Per germline, CDR1 SEHNR and CDR2 FQNEAQ (reference sequence). The CDR3 spans 14 residues. Between the trimmed V and J ends, which lost 4 bases and 2 bases, there was a span of 12 bases.

The chain is built from TRBV7-9 and TRBJ1-1; 10 nucleotides align to TRBD1. Germline CDR1 SEHNR, CDR2 FQNEAQ (reference sequence). V was pared by 3 bases and J by 3 bases, with 13 bases of the junction left unmatched. The length of the CDR3 is 18 residues. CDR3 in amino acids: CASSLPGDRGWLDTEAFF. CDR3 coding DNA: TGTGCCAGCAGCTTGCCGGGGGACAGGGGTTGGCTGGACACTGAAGCTTTCTTT.

V and J are TRBV7-9 and TRBJ2-5; 9 bases are a match to TRBD2. The germline CDR1 and CDR2 sequences are SEHNR and FQNEAQ (reference sequence). The CDR3 runs to 16 residues. Trimming removed 5 bases from V and 5 bases from J; junction bases left unmatched: 12. The CDR3 here is CASSTRVAGASETQYF. CDR3 in DNA: TGTGCCAGCAGCACTCGGGTAGCGGGAGCTTCGGAGACCCAGTACTTC.

This chain connects TRBV6-1 to TRBJ2-7, with 7 positions matching TRBD2. The germline gives CDR1 MNHNS, CDR2 SASEGT. This CDR3 is 15 amino acids long. The ends lost 1 base at V and 3 bases at J; junction bases unmatched: 6. CDR3 sequence: CASSEGKGTIYEQYF. DNA of the CDR3: TGTGCCAGCAGTGAAGGGAAGGGGACTATCTACGAGCAGTACTTC.